These T cell receptor beta chains were read from a single sample in a study of technical replicates of blood from several donors. Data came from immunoSEQ multiplex PCR; TCRdb stores just in-frame clones and leaves some out. The sample shows approximately 75,000 clones, 95% to 98% of them seen only once. The sample consisted of T cells isolated from PBMCs. These receptors were obtained from a human donor in good health. The CDR3 runs from the conserved cysteine through the conserved F or W. A D gene is named only where the DNA matches it firmly. Rows give clone size only sometimes, using once, few, many, or a class for an expanded clone.

abundance | j_gene | v_gene | d_gene | CDR3nt | CDR3aa
- | TRBJ2-3 | TRBV11-2 | TRBD1 | TGTGCCAGCAGCTCGGGACAGCTTAGCACAGATACGCAGTATTTT | CASSSGQLSTDTQYF
- | TRBJ2-3 | TRBV2 | TRBD1 | TGTGCCAGCAGTCGCCGGGACAGGGGAGATACGCAGTATTTT | CASSRRDRGDTQYF
- | TRBJ1-2 | TRBV14 | TRBD1 | TGTGCCAGCAGCCACCAGGGGGGCGGAGGCTACACCTTC | CASSHQGGGGYTF
- | TRBJ2-3 | TRBV7-9 | TRBD2 | TGTGCCAGCAGCTCTAGCGGGAGAAATACGCAGTATTTT | CASSSSGRNTQYF
- | TRBJ2-1 | TRBV11-2 | TRBD2 | TGTGCCAGCAGCTTAGGACTAGCGGACAATGAGCAGTTCTTC | CASSLGLADNEQFF
- | TRBJ2-7 | TRBV6-6 | - | TGTGCCAGCACCGAGACTGGCTACGAGCAGTACTTC | CASTETGYEQYF
- | TRBJ2-3 | TRBV15 | TRBD2 | TGTGCCACCAGGAGGACTAGCGGGAGTACGGATACGCAGTATTTT | CATRRTSGSTDTQYF
- | TRBJ1-1 | TRBV4-2 | - | TGTGCCAGCAGCCAAAGGTTAGGGGCCCCATCCACTGAAGCTTTCTTT | CASSQRLGAPSTEAFF
- | TRBJ1-4 | TRBV11-2 | - | TGTGCCAGCAGCTTAGTAGCGGGTTCTAATGAAAAACTGTTTTTT | CASSLVAGSNEKLFF
- | TRBJ1-5 | TRBV7-2 | - | TGTGCCAGCAGCTTCAACAGGGTCGGGAGCAATCAGCCCCAGCATTTT | CASSFNRVGSNQPQHF
- | TRBJ1-2 | TRBV6-5 | TRBD1 | TGTGCCAGCAGTTACCGGGGACAGGGCGAAGGAGATGGCTACACCTTC | CASSYRGQGEGDGYTF
- | TRBJ1-2 | TRBV5-6 | - | TGTGCCAGCAGCCTCGACAGAAATTATGGCTACACCTTC | CASSLDRNYGYTF
- | TRBJ2-2 | TRBV9 | TRBD2 | TGTGCCAGCAGCGAGGGACTAATCACCGGGGAGCTGTTTTTT | CASSEGLITGELFF
- | TRBJ2-3 | TRBV4-1 | TRBD2 | TGCGCCAGCAGCCGGGAAAGAGGTCCCTTAGCGGGACAAGCAGATACGCAGTATTTT | CASSRERGPLAGQADTQYF
- | TRBJ2-1 | TRBV2 | TRBD2 | TGTGCCAGCAGTGGGGTAGCGGGGGGTTTAGGAGAGCAGTTCTTC | CASSGVAGGLGEQFF
- | TRBJ2-3 | TRBV28 | - | TGTGCCAGCAGTCCGGACACTCTCATAAGGGCAGATACGCAGTATTTT | CASSPDTLIRADTQYF
- | TRBJ2-7 | TRBV5-4 | - | TGTGCCAGCAGCTTAGTAGGGGATAAAGACTACGAGCAGTACTTC | CASSLVGDKDYEQYF
- | TRBJ2-1 | TRBV6-5 | - | TGTGCCAGCAGTTTACACAGCTCCTACAATGAGCAGTTCTTC | CASSLHSSYNEQFF
- | TRBJ2-1 | TRBV6-1 | - | TGTGCCAGCAGTGAGGTTGGGACTGACCTAAATGAGCAGTTCTTC | CASSEVGTDLNEQFF
medium-sized | TRBJ1-1 | TRBV30 | TRBD1 | TGTGCCTGGAGTGTACAGGGGGCGGAAGCTTTCTTT | CAWSVQGAEAFF
- | TRBJ1-1 | TRBV10-3 | TRBD1 | TGTGCCATCAGGGGGACAGGGTGGGCCACTGAAGCTTTCTTT | CAIRGTGWATEAFF
- | TRBJ2-1 | TRBV19 | TRBD2 | TGTGCCAGTACGGCTAGCGGGAGGGCCAATGAGCAGTTCTTC | CASTASGRANEQFF
- | TRBJ2-3 | TRBV7-2 | TRBD1 | TGTGCCAGCAGCTCGAGACAGGGGCGCACAGATACGCAGTATTTT | CASSSRQGRTDTQYF
- | TRBJ1-2 | TRBV5-6 | - | TGTGCCAGCAGCCTCTCACGATCAACTTTTAACTATGGCTACACCTTC | CASSLSRSTFNYGYTF
- | TRBJ2-1 | TRBV29-1 | TRBD2 | TGCAGCGTGGGAGCGGGAGGGTCCAATGAGCAGTTCTTC | CSVGAGGSNEQFF
once | TRBJ2-7 | TRBV6-1 | TRBD2 | TGTGCCAGCAGCGCTCAAACTAGCGGAGTATACGAGCAGTACTTC | CASSAQTSGVYEQYF
once | TRBJ2-7 | TRBV6-1 | - | TGTGCCAGCAGTGAAGGTCCCACTAGCTCCTACGAGCAGTACTTC | CASSEGPTSSYEQYF
- | TRBJ2-7 | TRBV5-6 | - | TGTGCCAGCAGCGTCCCCGGGACATCTTACGAGCAGTACTTC | CASSVPGTSYEQYF
- | TRBJ2-1 | TRBV6-4 | TRBD2 | TGTGCCAGCAGTCAAACGGGGGGGCTGTGGGGTGAGCAGTTCTTC | CASSQTGGLWGEQFF
- | TRBJ2-3 | TRBV6-6 | - | TGTGCCAGCAGCCGGACTCTCTCAAGCACAGATACGCAGTATTTT | CASSRTLSSTDTQYF
- | TRBJ1-1 | TRBV9 | TRBD1 | TGTGCCAGCAGCGCATCCGGGACAGGAGCTGAAGCTTTCTTT | CASSASGTGAEAFF
- | TRBJ1-3 | TRBV7-2 | TRBD1 | TGTGCCAGCAGCCGGACAGGGAGTGGAAACACCATATATTTT | CASSRTGSGNTIYF
- | TRBJ2-2 | TRBV11-3 | - | TGTGCCAGCAGCCGCGGGACCGGGGAGCTGTTTTTT | CASSRGTGELFF
- | TRBJ1-5 | TRBV6-5 | - | TGTGCCAGCAGTTACCAGGTAGAACAGCCCCAGCATTTT | CASSYQVEQPQHF
- | TRBJ2-2 | TRBV7-2 | - | TGTGCCAGCGGTAGGGGGTTGGCCGGGGAGCTGTTTTTT | CASGRGLAGELFF
- | TRBJ2-2 | TRBV4-1 | - | TGCGCCAGCAGCCAAGATCGGGCCGGGGAGCTGTTTTTT | CASSQDRAGELFF
once | TRBJ2-3 | TRBV10-3 | - | TGTGCCACGGTAGGACACACAGATACGCAGTATTTT | CATVGHTDTQYF
- | TRBJ2-3 | TRBV11-2 | - | TGTGCCAGCAGAGTAGCGGGCACAGATACGCAGTATTTT | CASRVAGTDTQYF
- | TRBJ1-1 | TRBV4-2 | - | TGTGCCAGCAGCCAACAGGTTTTTACTGAAGCTTTCTTT | CASSQQVFTEAFF
- | TRBJ1-2 | TRBV6-5 | - | TGTGCCAGCACCTATTTCCCGGGACACCTGTATGGCTACACCTTC | CASTYFPGHLYGYTF
- | TRBJ2-3 | TRBV30 | TRBD2 | TGTGCCTGGAGTGTTCGGGGGGACGCAGATACGCAGTATTTT | CAWSVRGDADTQYF
- | TRBJ2-3 | TRBV6-6 | TRBD2 | TGTGCCAGCACCTTCCTAGCGGGAGAAAGCACAGATACGCAGTATTTT | CASTFLAGESTDTQYF
- | TRBJ2-5 | TRBV7-9 | TRBD2 | TGTGCCAGCAGCTTACGAGCGGGAAGAGGGCAAGAGACCCAGTACTTC | CASSLRAGRGQETQYF
- | TRBJ2-1 | TRBV4-1 | TRBD1 | TGCGCCAGCAGCGACCGGGACAGGGCTGAGATTTTGTCTTCCGAGCAGTTCTTC | CASSDRDRAEILSSEQFF
- | TRBJ2-7 | TRBV27 | TRBD1 | TGTGCCAGCAGTTTAGGGACAGGGTTTTACGAGCAGTACTTC | CASSLGTGFYEQYF
once | TRBJ2-7 | TRBV5-6 | - | TGTGCCAGCAGCTGGACCTACGGGACCTACGAGCAGTACTTC | CASSWTYGTYEQYF
once | TRBJ1-5 | TRBV7-9 | TRBD1 | TGTGCCAGCAGCTCGGGACAGGGAAGTAGGGCCCAGCATTTT | CASSSGQGSRAQHF
- | TRBJ2-7 | TRBV18 | - | TGTGCCAGCTCACCGGGGACTGGAACTTACGAGCAGTACTTC | CASSPGTGTYEQYF
- | TRBJ2-3 | TRBV9 | TRBD2 | TGTGCCAGCAGCCCTACTAGCGGGGGGGACTATACGCAGTATTTT | CASSPTSGGDYTQYF
once | TRBJ2-7 | TRBV7-2 | TRBD1 | TGTGCCAGCAGCTTTACTGGGACAGGAAGAGGTTACGAGCAGTACTTC | CASSFTGTGRGYEQYF
- | TRBJ1-5 | TRBV6-4 | - | TGTGCCAGCAGTGGGGGACCGGGACACGGTCATCAGCCCCAGCATTTT | CASSGGPGHGHQPQHF
once | TRBJ1-1 | TRBV10-3 | - | TGTGCCATCAGTGAAAGTCGGACTGAAGCTTTCTTT | CAISESRTEAFF
once | TRBJ1-1 | TRBV27 | - | TGTGCCAGCAGTTTATCACAGGGATCGAACACTGAAGCTTTCTTT | CASSLSQGSNTEAFF
- | TRBJ1-1 | TRBV30 | - | TGTGCCTGGAGTCCACCCCAGGAAGCTTTCTTT | CAWSPPQEAFF
- | TRBJ2-2 | TRBV10-3 | - | TGTGCCATCAGTGAATGGAGGAGTGGGGCGAACACCGGGGAGCTGTTTTTT | CAISEWRSGANTGELFF
- | TRBJ2-4 | TRBV7-2 | - | TGTGCCAGCAGCCCCCGGGCCGGGGGTAACATTCAGTACTTC | CASSPRAGGNIQYF
few | TRBJ1-1 | TRBV10-3 | - | TGTGCCACACGAGGGAACACTGAAGCTTTCTTT | CATRGNTEAFF
- | TRBJ2-3 | TRBV7-9 | TRBD2 | TGTGCCAGCAGCTTAAACGGGGGAGGGGATACGCAGTATTTT | CASSLNGGGDTQYF
- | TRBJ1-1 | TRBV6-5 | - | TGTGCCAGCGAGGGGAACACTGAAGCTTTCTTT | CASEGNTEAFF